This T cell receptor (beta chain) comes out of a study of shared clonotypes between healthy human individuals. Per the germline V gene, CDR1 is SGHTA and CDR2 is FQGNSA. V was clipped by 4 bases and J by 1 base; unmatched bases: 5. CDR3 length equals 16 residues. CD45RO negativity and positive selection for CCR7 defined naive CD8 cells, a population that excluded terminally differentiated effector memory CD45RA+ cells. Donors were healthy HIV-negative adults without recent acute infections or vaccinations. Nashville, Tennessee was home to all donors, each a Caucasian adult. The repertoire was sequenced with immunoSEQ multiplex PCR; TCRdb's copy has only in-frame clones and lacks some. The table includes around 2,100,000 clones, approximately 94% detected once.

The sample comprised naive CD8+ T cells sorted from blood. The sequence was obtained from a man aged 18 to 29 in good health. The chain carries TRBV7-2 and TRBJ2-7; 12 nucleotides agree with TRBD2. In DNA form, the CDR3 reads TGTGCCAGCAGCTCTCTGGGACTAGCGGGTTCCTACGAGCAGTACTTC. This encodes CASSSLGLAGSYEQYF.